The rows below give T cell receptor beta chains drawn from one sample of a study of T-cell memory formation after mild COVID-19. TCRdb redid the calling of the 5' RACE reads with MiXCR, one entry per CDR3 protein. The table lists 350,000 to 450,000 distinct CDR3 sequences, around 15% of them singletons. Sequencing was carried out using PBMCs or a T cell subset sorted from them (not recorded which). The receptors shown here come from a man younger than 35 who had mild COVID-19 (a few samples of this study predate the infection). Cell type and time point are not known. CDR3s include the opening cysteine and the closing phenylalanine or tryptophan. A D gene is named only where the DNA matches it firmly. Rows may omit the clone size; those that give it use once, few, many or a size class.

J	length	V	D	size	CDR3	DNA
TRBJ2-3	17	TRBV15	TRBD2	NA	CATSRDRGGRATDTQYF	TGTGCCACCAGCAGAGATCGGGGGGGCAGGGCCACAGATACGCAGTATTTT
TRBJ2-2	17	TRBV2	NA	NA	CASSNFGTGENTGELFF	TGTGCCAGCAGCAACTTCGGGACGGGGGAGAACACCGGGGAGCTGTTTTTT
TRBJ2-1	15	TRBV7-8	NA	NA	CASSLAGGRYNEQFF	TGTGCCAGCAGCTTAGCGGGGGGCCGTTACAATGAGCAGTTCTTC
TRBJ2-7	12	TRBV20-1	NA	few	CSARDRAYEQYF	TGCAGTGCTAGAGATCGCGCCTACGAGCAGTACTTC
TRBJ1-2	14	TRBV24-1	NA	many	CATSLSTGAYGYTF	TGTGCCACCAGTCTCTCGACAGGAGCCTATGGCTACACCTTC
TRBJ1-2	16	TRBV7-9	TRBD1	few	CASSPDGTGGVYGYTF	TGTGCCAGCAGCCCCGACGGAACAGGGGGGGTCTATGGCTACACCTTC
TRBJ1-1	14	TRBV11-2	NA	NA	CASSLGGRVGEAFF	TGTGCCAGCAGCTTGGGTGGAAGGGTCGGTGAAGCTTTCTTT
TRBJ2-3	16	TRBV24-1	TRBD2	many	CATSDLRRGVTDTQYF	TGTGCCACCAGTGATTTGCGGCGGGGGGTTACAGATACGCAGTATTTT
TRBJ2-5	14	TRBV20-1	TRBD1	NA	CSARAGTGSETQYF	TGCAGTGCTAGAGCCGGGACAGGGTCGGAGACCCAGTACTTC
TRBJ2-1	12	TRBV9	NA	NA	CASSVVGDEQFF	TGTGCCAGCAGCGTCGTCGGTGATGAGCAGTTCTTC
TRBJ1-2	18	TRBV10-3	NA	NA	CAISESKVGPGGKNGYTF	TGTGCCATCAGTGAGTCGAAGGTCGGCCCGGGGGGAAAAAATGGCTACACCTTC